This TCR beta chain was captured by sequencing in a study of cytomegalovirus exposure and HLA in healthy donors. Broader study findings: Most sequenced TCRs were rare (though some public TCRs occurred in many donors). An apparent linkage of common viral pathogens to several of the most significant clusters emerged in a later analysis.

All donors participated as healthy donors of bone marrow. 60 Vbeta and 13 Jbeta primers were used in PCR. TCRdb's table, derived via immunoSEQ multiplex PCR, lists solely in-frame clones and lacks some. Seen here are 100,000 to 150,000 clones, about a sixth observed once, and the top ten hold about 3.1%. This CDR3 has 15 amino acids. CDR1 and CDR2 from the germline V gene are MNHNS and SASEGT. Trimming stripped 4 bases from V and 7 bases from J, with 16 bases between. Comment on this clone: Its cognate antigen is unknown. The sample holds other DNA sequences that translate to the same CDR3.

Input material: PBMCs. The clonotype comes from a female donor in good health and CMV-seropositive. The chain has TRBV6-1 and TRBJ1-4; D is perhaps TRBD1 (5 bases). CDR3 sequence (DNA): TGTGCCAGCAGTGTAAGGGGTAGCAACCCTGAAAAACTGTTTTTT. Protein sequence: CASSVRGSNPEKLFF.